These 22 T cell receptor beta chains came from one sample sequenced in a study of chemoradiotherapy in HPV16-positive cancers (dated by TCRdb to between 2021 and 2024). The library was made by the immunoSEQ multiplex PCR assay. TCRdb retrieved this table from immuneACCESS and kept in-frame rearrangements only. Not all clones are present; in checked studies, unresolved V genes account for under half, and no reason is known for the remainder. This sample lists about 34,000 clones; roughly 90% were detected once. The top ten hold around 3.4% of the sample. The material was blood, obtained from a patient who underwent chemoradiotherapy. Receptors originate from a human donor with HPV-associated anogenital cancer.

The chain carries TRBV4-1 and TRBJ2-1; possibly TRBD2 for D (5 bases). The CDR3 has 16 amino acids. In germline, CDR1 is MGHRA, CDR2 YSYEKL. The ends were cut back, 1 base at V and 2 bases at J, with 12 bases in the middle. CDR3 in DNA: TGCGCCAGCAGCCAAGGCCTTCTCGGGGCCTACAATGAGCAGTTCTTC. It codes for CASSQGLLGAYNEQFF.

This clone was observed a handful of times. This chain uses TRBV15 with TRBJ1-5; no definite D call. The CDR3 has 15 amino acids. Between the trimmed V and J ends, which lost 0 bases and 4 bases, there was a span of 10 bases. Germline V lookup: CDR1 LNHNV, CDR2 YYDKDF (reference sequence). The CDR3 DNA reads as TGTGCCACCAGCAGAGATAGGAGTCTGAATCAGCCCCAGCATTTT. It encodes CATSRDRSLNQPQHF. Together with reference TRBV15 and TRBJ1-5, the CDR3 gives the full variable domain: DAMVIQNPRYQVTQFGKPVTLSCSQTLNHNVMYWYQQKSSQAPKLLFHYYDKDFNNEADTPDNFQSRRPNTSFCFLDIRSPGLGDTAMYLCATSRDRSLNQPQHFGDGTRLSIL.

This clone was counted a single time. This rearrangement joins TRBV7-2 to TRBJ1-6, with D tentatively TRBD1 (6 bases). The CDR3 covers 14 residues. Germline V lookup: CDR1 SGHTA, CDR2 FQGNSA. Deletions cut 2 bases from V and 7 bases from J, with 9 bases between. DNA for the CDR3: TGTGCCAGCAGCTTAATCAGGGGCAATTCACCCCTCCACTTT. Its protein is CASSLIRGNSPLHF.

The rearrangement uses TRBV5-1 and TRBJ2-1; D tentatively reads TRBD1 or TRBD2 (5 bases each). With 3 bases removed from V and 3 bases from J, the gap between germline ends came to 13 bases. Germline CDR1 reads SGHRS; CDR2 reads YFSETQ. The CDR3 runs to 15 residues. CDR3 region: CASSSGDRYYNEQFF. The CDR3 bases are TGCGCCAGCAGCTCCGGGGACCGGTACTACAATGAGCAGTTCTTC.

V and J are TRBV30 and TRBJ2-7; the match to TRBD1 covers 12 bases. Germline values: CDR1 GTSNPN, CDR2 SVGIG (reference sequence). J gave up 5 bases and V 0 bases, and 5 bases lay outside the gene matches. CDR3 length: 15 residues. CDR3 sequence reads: CAWSVMGQGAHEQYF. The CDR3 DNA reads TGTGCCTGGAGTGTGATGGGACAGGGGGCCCACGAGCAGTACTTC.

The V and J genes are TRBV29-1 and TRBJ1-2, with 9 bases identical to TRBD1. V shed 4 bases, J shed 1 base, and the junction held 7 bases outside the gene matches. Per germline, CDR1 SQVTM and CDR2 ANQGSEA. This CDR3 has 15 residues. CDR3 coding DNA: TGCAGCGTTGTATCAGGGACAGGGCATAACTATGGCTACACCTTC. Translation: CSVVSGTGHNYGYTF.

The chain is built from TRBV21-1 and TRBJ2-5. TRBV21-1 is a known pseudogene. There are 15 residues in the CDR3. The CDR3 reads CASSKESGRQETQYF. The DNA for the CDR3 is TGTGCCAGCAGCAAAGAGTCAGGACGCCAAGAGACCCAGTACTTC.

The V gene is TRBV30, the J gene TRBJ2-2, with a weak D call TRBD2 (6 bases). Trimming removed 4 bases from V and 5 bases from J, with 8 bases in between. CDR3 length: 12 amino acids. CDR1 GTSNPN and CDR2 SVGIG come from the germline V gene (reference sequence). The CDR3 region has the DNA TGTGCCTGGAACGCGGGGACCGGGGAGCTGTTTTTT. It codes for CAWNAGTGELFF.

The CDR3 here is CAWSGDFIRETQYF. In DNA, the CDR3 is TGTGCCTGGAGTGGGGACTTTATCCGGGAGACCCAGTACTTC. The V and J genes are TRBV30 and TRBJ2-5; possibly TRBD2 for D (6 bases). Trimming took 1 base from V and 5 from J, leaving 14 bases between them. Germline V CDR1 and CDR2: GTSNPN, SVGIG (reference sequence). This CDR3 contains 14 residues.

The CDR3, as DNA: TGTGCCTGGGCGGTTACTAGCGGCAGTTACAATGAGCAGTTCTTC. Translation: CAWAVTSGSYNEQFF. V and J are TRBV30 and TRBJ2-1; 8 bases align to TRBD2. Germline trimming cut 5 bases from V and 4 bases from J; bases unmatched to any gene: 10. CDR3 length: 15 residues. In germline, CDR1 is GTSNPN, CDR2 SVGIG (reference sequence).

The DNA for the CDR3 is TGTGCCAGCTCACCGGGAGGGCGTGAAAAACTGTTTTTT. Translating gives CASSPGGREKLFF. This rearrangement joins TRBV18 to TRBJ1-4; D not resolved. The germline gives CDR1 KGHSH, CDR2 LQKENI. This CDR3 is 13 amino acids long. V gave up 3 bases and J gave up 7 bases, with 9 bases separating them. Supplemented by reference TRBV18 and TRBJ1-4, the full variable domain reads NAGVMQNPRHLVRRRGQEARLRCSPMKGHSHVYWYRQLPEEGLKFMVYLQKENIIDESGMPKERFSAEFPKEGPSILRIQQVVRGDSAAYFCASSPGGREKLFFGSGTQLSVL.

CDR3 region: CASSHPGYSYEQYF. The DNA of the CDR3 is TGCGCCAGCAGCCACCCGGGCTACTCCTACGAGCAGTACTTC. The rearrangement links TRBV4-1 to TRBJ2-7, with D uncertain. V shed 3 bases and J shed 0 bases, with 9 bases lying between them. Germline V gene data show CDR1 as MGHRA and CDR2 as YSYEKL. This CDR3 is 14 amino acids long.

J is TRBJ1-2 and V is TRBV7-2; possibly TRBD1 for D (6 bases). V lost 4 bases to trimming and J lost 4 bases, with 7 bases between them. Germline CDR1 is SGHTA and CDR2 is FQGNSA. The CDR3 runs to 12 residues. Here the CDR3 DNA reads TGTGCCAGCAGCTCGACAGGCTATGGCTACACCTTC. Its protein product is CASSSTGYGYTF.

The rearrangement joins TRBV6-1 to TRBJ2-7, with D possibly being TRBD1 or TRBD2 (6 bases each). The germline V gene has CDR1 MNHNS and CDR2 SASEGT. The CDR3 has 14 amino acids. With 6 bases removed from V and 0 bases from J, the gap between germline ends came to 12 bases. CDR3 coding DNA: TGTGCCAGCAGCCGGGGGCAGCACTCCTACGAGCAGTACTTC. Its translation is CASSRGQHSYEQYF.

The chain recombines TRBV7-2 with TRBJ2-5; a possible D gene is TRBD2 (5 bases). This CDR3 comprises 15 residues. Germline V CDR1 and CDR2: SGHTA, FQGNSA. V shed 1 base and J shed 5 bases, with 14 bases lying between them. The CDR3 loop reads CASSLGSSIGETQYF. The CDR3 DNA follows: TGTGCCAGCAGCTTAGGGTCTAGCATCGGGGAGACCCAGTACTTC.

CDR3 loop: CASRWDVTYEQYF. For the CDR3, the DNA is TGTGCCAGCAGGTGGGACGTAACCTACGAGCAGTACTTC. This chain connects TRBV6-5 to TRBJ2-7, with D perhaps matching TRBD1 or TRBD2 (5 bases each). The CDR3 spans 13 residues. The V end lost 6 bases, the J end lost 2 bases, and 11 bases lay between the germline ends. Germline V gives CDR1 MNHEY, CDR2 SVGAGI.

The chain carries TRBV30 and TRBJ2-3; possible D gene TRBD1, 6 bases. The germline V gene has CDR1 GTSNPN and CDR2 SVGIG (reference sequence). The length of the CDR3 is 14 residues. V was pared by 5 bases and J by 1 base, with 13 bases between. The DNA for the CDR3 is TGTGCCTGGGGCAGGGGACAAGGCACAGATACGCAGTATTTT. Its translation is CAWGRGQGTDTQYF.

V usage is TRBV29-1 and J usage is TRBJ2-3; D is unclear. Trimming took 2 bases from V and 0 from J, leaving 6 bases between them. This CDR3 is built from 13 residues. The germline CDR1 and CDR2 sequences are SQVTM and ANQGSEA. This chain's CDR3 is CSVETVSTDTQYF. The CDR3, as DNA: TGCAGCGTTGAAACGGTCAGCACAGATACGCAGTATTTT.

This clone was seen only once. This chain connects TRBV2 to TRBJ2-3, with D unresolved. The CDR3 contains 11 residues. Germline V lookup: CDR1 SNHLY, CDR2 FYNNEI. The germline V and J ends were trimmed by 4 bases and 4 bases, with 3 bases remaining between them. DNA for the CDR3: TGTGCCAGCAGTGCCGCAGATACGCAGTATTTT. Translated, it gives CASSAADTQYF.

This clone was seen a single time. The J gene is TRBJ1-1, the V gene TRBV4-1; D not certain. The CDR3 is 14 amino acids. V gave up 1 base and J gave up 1 base, with 7 bases separating them. Germline V gene sequence: CDR1 MGHRA, CDR2 YSYEKL. The CDR3, as DNA: TGCGCCAGCAGCCAAGCGGTCGCGAACACTGAAGCTTTCTTT. Residues: CASSQAVANTEAFF.

The chain has TRBV11-3 and TRBJ2-3; D may be TRBD1 or TRBD2 (7 bases each). Trimming shortened V by 5 bases and J by 3 bases, and 18 bases separated the two germline ends. CDR3 length: 16 residues. From germline, CDR1 is SGHNT and CDR2 YENEEA. CDR3 residues: CASSTREGAGTDTQYF. The CDR3 region has the DNA TGTGCCAGCAGCACAAGGGAGGGGGCAGGGACAGATACGCAGTATTTT. The full variable domain, completed using reference TRBV11-3 and TRBJ2-3, is EAGVVQSPRYKIIEKKQPVAFWCNPISGHNTLYWYLQNLGQGPELLIRYENEEAVDDSQLPKDRFSAERLKGVDSTLKIQPAELGDSAVYLCASSTREGAGTDTQYFGPGTRLTVL.

This sequence joins TRBV6-1 and TRBJ1-1; D is undetermined. Germline CDR1 MNHNS, CDR2 SASEGT. This CDR3 has 10 residues. Trimming took off 3 bases at V and 10 bases at J, with 6 bases between the two ends. The CDR3 region has the DNA TGTGCCAGCAGTGATATTGGAGCTTTCTTT. Its protein is CASSDIGAFF.